The clone carrying this T cell receptor beta chain has ten or more counts. What it binds is unknown. For TCRbeta, the library was prepared with unique molecular identifiers. TCRdb re-derived calls from the PCR reads in MiXCR, one entry per CDR3 protein. The sample carries hundreds of thousands of distinct CDR3 sequences, about 11% recorded once. The V gene end was trimmed by 4 bases and the J gene end by 5 bases; junction bases not matched to a gene: 7. Germline V gives CDR1 SGHRS, CDR2 YFSETQ. This CDR3 has 15 residues. The data derive from a study of T-cell reconstitution after alpha-beta-depleted transplantation in children. Study-level findings and limits: Surviving recipient T cells and intrathymic progenitors accounted for some patients' high TCRbeta diversity at day 60. Roughly two months post-transplant, alpha-beta T cells reportedly originated from several hundred graft clones that had expanded. At the one-year point after transplant, T-cell counts and TCRbeta diversity were found to come mostly from T cells that had been newly produced.

V is TRBV5-1 and J is TRBJ2-5; TRBD1 matches 11 bases. The specimen comprised PBMCs, sampled before TCRalphabeta/CD19-depleted stem cell transplant. The sequence was collected from a child aged 2 to 15 with inherited bone marrow failure, due to receive a stem cell transplant. CDR3 protein: CASSPGQGGQETQYF. In DNA form, the CDR3 reads TGCGCCAGCAGCCCGGGACAGGGGGGGCAGGAGACCCAGTACTTC. The whole variable domain, filled in from reference TRBV5-1 and TRBJ2-5, reads KAGVTQTPRYLIKTRGQQVTLSCSPISGHRSVSWYQQTPGQGLQFLFEYFSETQRNKGNFPGRFSGRQFSNSRSEMNVSTLELGDSALYLCASSPGQGGQETQYFGPGTRLLVL.